What follows describes a single T cell receptor (beta chain). This sample stems from a study of blood T cells in healthy people across ages. V lost 6 bases and J lost 5; bases outside the gene matches: 9. Germline lookup yields CDR1 SNHLY and CDR2 FYNNEI. The CDR3 consists of 14 residues. A J-beta primer mix and a sample-barcoded 5' primer were used in a second PCR of about 6 to 12 cycles. MiXCR was run by TCRdb on the 5' RACE reads, yielding one entry per CDR3 protein. The sample carries roughly 1 million distinct CDR3 sequences, about 25% recorded once. The sample also formed part of further work on T cells of mothers and their children.

The origin of this receptor is a girl aged 2 to 10 in good health. Input material: blood. This chain joins TRBV2 and TRBJ2-5; 7 bases are shared with TRBD2. Here the CDR3 reads CASSPMRGWETQYF. CDR3 sequence (DNA): TGTGCCAGCAGCCCAATGCGGGGGTGGGAGACCCAGTACTTC.